The 15 T cell receptor beta chains given below trace back to one sample, sequenced in a study of T cells in women clearing cervical HPV infection (dated by TCRdb to 2017 to 2018). The library was obtained by the immunoSEQ multiplex PCR assay. What TCRdb holds here is the immuneACCESS table cut down to in-frame rearrangements. Part of the clones is not present; checked against another copy, under half of the missing clones reflect an unresolved V gene, and the others are unexplained. This sample's listing comprises about 39,000 clones. The ten largest clones take up around 5% of the sample. Material for sequencing was blood buffy coat. The receptor set was obtained from a woman aged 18 to 69 with a cervical HPV16 infection that either progressed to CIN3+ or cleared (not recorded which).

Note on this clone: The observed sequence ends 3 residues before the CDR3 terminus, with the missing tail filled in from the germline J gene. This chain uses TRBV5-5 with TRBJ1-2; D gene unclear. The CDR3 totals 13 residues. Trimming took off 1 base at V and 7 bases at J, with 11 bases between the two ends. Per the germline V gene, CDR1 is SGHKS and CDR2 is YYEKEE (reference sequence). The CDR3 sequence: CASSLRQDPGYTF. The sequenced part of the CDR3 DNA is TGTGCCAGCAGCTTGCGGCAGGATCCTGGC.

On this clone itself: The read ends 3 residues shy of where the CDR3 ends; the end is completed using the germline J gene. The chain joins TRBV5-1 to TRBJ2-3; D gene ambiguous. Germline CDR1 reads SGHRS; CDR2 reads YFSETQ. The CDR3 consists of 14 residues. The ends were cut back, 2 bases at V and 4 bases at J, with 11 bases in the middle. The CDR3 DNA, read in part, is TGCGCCAGCAGCTTACAGCTAACGGCAGATACG. Encoded protein: CASSLQLTADT. The full CDR3 reads CASSLQLTADTQYF.

On this clone: Coverage ceases 3 residues before the CDR3 finishes, and the germline J gene fills in the end. The chain uses TRBV20-1 and TRBJ2-7, with TRBD2 matching 13 bases. CDR3 length: 14 amino acids. Germline V gene lookup returns CDR1 DFQATT and CDR2 SNEGSKA (reference sequence). V shed 7 bases and J 2 bases; nucleotides not matched to a gene: 5. CDR3 loop: CSVKGTSGTYEQYF. The DNA read from the CDR3 is TGCAGTGTCAAGGGGACTAGCGGGACCTACGAG.

Its frequency marks this clone as medium-sized. The read ends 3 residues shy of where the CDR3 ends; the end is completed using the germline J gene. This sample includes further DNA sequences coding for the same CDR3. V gene TRBV5-1 combines with J gene TRBJ1-1, with 7 bases identical to TRBD1. The germline gives CDR1 SGHRS, CDR2 YFSETQ. The V and J ends lost 0 bases and 0 bases, in that order; junction bases with no gene match: 5. The CDR3 has 16 amino acids. CDR3 bases read: TGCGCCAGCAGCTTGGGACAGGGAGGAATGAACACTGAA. It codes for CASSLGQGGMNTE. The full-length CDR3 reads as CASSLGQGGMNTEAFF.

Comment on this clone: With the read ending 3 residues before the CDR3 end, the germline J gene is used to fill in that end. V and J are TRBV12-3 or TRBV12-4 and TRBJ2-5; 7 bases align to TRBD1. The CDR3 loop spans 14 amino acids. Trimming at V came to 6 bases and at J to 1 base, leaving 5 bases not matched to a gene. This CDR3 is CASSYGDSQETQYF. The DNA read from the CDR3 is TGTGCCAGCAGCTACGGGGACAGCCAAGAGACC.

The part of the CDR3 DNA that was read is TGTGCCAGCAGCATCGGACAGGGGGCCAGCAAA. Amino acid sequence: CASSIGQGASK. The whole CDR3 is CASSIGQGASKLFF. The chain carries TRBV7-9 and TRBJ1-4, with 11 bases aligning to TRBD1. The CDR3 end is not reached by the read, which stops 3 residues before it; the germline J gene fills it in. This CDR3 has 14 residues. Germline assignment: CDR1 SEHNR and CDR2 FQNEAQ (reference sequence).

A note on this clone: The read stops 3 residues short of the end of the CDR3; the missing end is completed from the germline J gene. V gene TRBV20-1 combines with J gene TRBJ1-1, with D uncertain. Trimming stripped 1 base from V and 3 bases from J, with 6 bases between. Germline CDR1 is DFQATT and CDR2 is SNEGSKA (reference sequence). The CDR3 length is 12 residues. CDR3: CSARARDTEAFF. CDR3 bases read: TGCAGTGCTAGAGCACGGGACACTGAA.

About this clone itself: With the read ending 3 residues before the CDR3 end, the germline J gene is used to fill in that end. The chain carries TRBV6-1 and TRBJ2-2; D remains ambiguous. The CDR3 length is 15 residues. Trimming cost V 1 base and J 6 bases, with 12 bases left between them. Germline V CDR1 and CDR2: MNHNS, SASEGT. The CDR3 DNA, read in part, is TGTGCCAGCAGTGAAGTAACGAGGTATTCCGGGGAG. Translating gives CASSEVTRYSGE. The whole CDR3 sequence is CASSEVTRYSGELFF.

Of note for this clone: The CDR3 extends 3 residues past the end of the read, so its final part is completed from the germline J gene. The chain couples TRBV6-2 or TRBV6-3 to TRBJ2-3; D might be TRBD2 (6 bases). The ends were cut back, 2 bases at V and 1 base at J, with 13 bases in the middle. The CDR3 totals 16 residues. The germline CDR1 and CDR2 sequences are MNHEY and SVGEGT. This CDR3 reads CASSYVAVLRTDTQYF. CDR3 bases read: TGTGCCAGCAGTTACGTAGCGGTCCTACGCACAGATACG.

A remark on this clone: Read sequence stops 3 residues before the CDR3 end, and the germline J gene provides the missing end. The chain links TRBV5-4 to TRBJ2-3; 10 nucleotides line up with TRBD1. The CDR3 runs to 14 residues. V lost 4 bases to trimming and J lost 4 bases; unmatched junction nucleotides: 3. Germline CDR1 is SGHNT and CDR2 is YYREEE (reference sequence). The sequenced CDR3 bases are TGTGCCAGCAGCACCGGGACAGGGGCAGATACG. Its protein is CASSTGTGADT. The whole CDR3 protein is CASSTGTGADTQYF.

For this clone: Coverage ceases 3 residues before the CDR3 finishes, and the germline J gene fills in the end. The rearrangement joins TRBV19 to TRBJ1-1; 8 nucleotides match TRBD1. J was trimmed by 2 bases and V by 6 bases; bases with no gene match: 11. CDR3 length: 16 residues. CDR1 is LNHDA, CDR2 SQIVND, per germline (reference sequence). The covered CDR3 bases are TGTGCCAGTAGCTACAGGGGACAGGTAGGCAACACTGAA. This translates into CASSYRGQVGNTE. The CDR3 in its entirety is CASSYRGQVGNTEAFF.

As to this clone: The read halts 3 residues ahead of the CDR3 end, with the missing end drawn from the germline J gene. The chain carries TRBV5-1 and TRBJ2-3, with 9 bases matching TRBD2. This CDR3 contains 17 residues. With 2 bases clipped from V and 0 bases from J, the junction kept 7 bases outside the gene matches. CDR1 and CDR2 from the germline V gene are SGHRS and YFSETQ. CDR3 residues: CASSLAGGSPSTDTQYF. CDR3 DNA, as far as it was read: TGCGCCAGCAGCTTAGCGGGGGGTTCCCCTAGCACAGATACG.

Turning to this clone: The observed sequence ends 3 residues before the CDR3 terminus, with the missing tail filled in from the germline J gene. The chain couples TRBV19 to TRBJ1-1; 8 bases agree with TRBD1. CDR3 length: 14 amino acids. Germline V lookup: CDR1 LNHDA, CDR2 SQIVND (reference sequence). V lost 7 bases and J lost 0; bases outside the gene matches: 4. CDR3 DNA, as far as it was read: TGTGCCAGTATGTCGGACAGGGTGAACACTGAA. Its protein is CASMSDRVNTE. The complete CDR3 sequence is CASMSDRVNTEAFF.

For this clone: The read is 3 residues too short to cover the CDR3 end, so that end is filled in from the germline J gene. The rearrangement uses TRBV20-1 and TRBJ2-3; unclear D gene. Trimming took 4 bases from V and 4 from J, leaving 6 bases between them. This CDR3 is 11 amino acids long. Germline V gene lookup returns CDR1 DFQATT and CDR2 SNEGSKA (reference sequence). Incomplete CDR3 DNA: TGCAGTGCTACAGGCTCAGATACG. This gives the protein CSATGSDT. The CDR3 in its entirety is CSATGSDTQYF.

Regarding this clone: Sequencing ends 3 residues short of the CDR3 end; the germline J gene provides the rest. The rearrangement joins TRBV18 to TRBJ2-1; 7 nucleotides line up with TRBD2. V shed 5 bases and J 0 bases; nucleotides not matched to a gene: 10. The CDR3 spans 17 residues. Germline V gives CDR1 KGHSH, CDR2 LQKENI. The CDR3 spells CASSLQDGGSSYNEQFF. Incomplete CDR3 DNA: TGTGCCAGCTCATTACAGGACGGGGGGAGCTCCTACAATGAG.